The rows below give T cell receptor beta chains drawn from one sample of a study of cytomegalovirus exposure and HLA in healthy donors. Clones were sequenced by immunoSEQ multiplex PCR, and TCRdb holds only the in-frame ones, with some missing. The repertoire includes about 120,000 clones, around 60% of them detected once, and approximately 11% sits in the top ten. Sequencing was carried out using PBMCs. The receptor source for this set is a man aged 40-50 years in good health and CMV-seropositive. CDR3s include the opening cysteine and the closing phenylalanine or tryptophan. The D gene is left open where the match is weak. A row's size may be missing; if present it is once, few, many or a size class.

d_gene	j_gene	v_gene	abundance	CDR3aa	CDR3nt
TRBD1	TRBJ1-3	TRBV5-1	-	CASSMGQGAESGNTIYF	TGCGCCAGCAGCATGGGACAGGGCGCTGAATCTGGAAACACCATATATTTT
TRBD1	TRBJ2-7	TRBV7-8	-	CASSAGQGIYEQYF	TGTGCCAGCAGCGCGGGACAGGGGATCTACGAGCAGTACTTC
TRBD2	TRBJ2-2	TRBV7-3	few	CASSPTPGLAGKLTGELFF	TGTGCCAGCAGCCCCACCCCGGGACTAGCGGGAAAATTGACCGGGGAGCTGTTTTTT
TRBD1	TRBJ1-5	TRBV25-1	once	CASSPTGGGNQPQHF	TGTGCCAGCAGCCCGACAGGGGGCGGCAATCAGCCCCAGCATTTT
-	TRBJ2-7	TRBV18	-	CASSPSSSYEQYF	TGTGCCAGCTCACCGTCCAGCTCCTACGAGCAGTACTTC
TRBD2	TRBJ2-7	TRBV29-1	-	CSVSEGASGAQGQYF	TGCAGCGTATCAGAGGGGGCTAGCGGGGCCCAGGGGCAGTACTTC
TRBD1	TRBJ1-2	TRBV18	-	CASSPMDRANYGYTF	TGTGCCAGCTCACCAATGGACAGGGCTAACTATGGCTACACCTTC
-	TRBJ2-6	TRBV4-2	-	CASSPFSGANVLTF	TGTGCCAGCAGCCCTTTCTCTGGGGCCAACGTCCTGACTTTC
TRBD1	TRBJ1-6	TRBV27	-	CASRTGTGGGTPLHF	TGTGCCAGCAGAACCGGGACAGGGGGCGGAACACCCCTCCACTTT
TRBD2	TRBJ2-1	TRBV5-1	-	CASTSPRNRLAGWNEQFF	TGCGCCAGCACATCACCAAGAAACCGACTAGCGGGGTGGAATGAGCAGTTCTTC
-	TRBJ2-1	TRBV9	-	CASSPRMRGTYNEQFF	TGTGCCAGCAGCCCCCGCATGCGGGGTACCTACAATGAGCAGTTCTTC
-	TRBJ2-7	TRBV7-2	few	CASSPLQSSYEQYF	TGTGCCAGCAGCCCGCTACAGAGCTCCTACGAGCAGTACTTC
TRBD2	TRBJ2-7	TRBV6-1	few	CASSEGTSGSYEQYF	TGTGCCAGCAGTGAAGGGACTAGCGGCTCCTACGAGCAGTACTTC
TRBD1	TRBJ1-5	TRBV6-1	-	CASSAGTGHQPQHF	TGTGCCAGCAGCGCCGGGACAGGGCATCAGCCCCAGCATTTT
TRBD2	TRBJ2-5	TRBV7-7	few	CASSTLAGGPQETQYF	TGTGCCAGCAGCACACTAGCGGGGGGGCCCCAAGAGACCCAGTACTTC
TRBD1	TRBJ1-5	TRBV5-6	-	CASSPGTGSQPQHF	TGTGCCAGCAGCCCGGGGACAGGGAGTCAGCCCCAGCATTTT
-	TRBJ2-5	TRBV2	few	CASKGDRETQYF	TGTGCCAGCAAGGGAGATCGAGAGACCCAGTACTTC
-	TRBJ1-5	TRBV5-6	-	CASSLGYNQPQHF	TGTGCCAGCAGCTTGGGCTACAATCAGCCCCAGCATTTT
TRBD2	TRBJ2-1	TRBV6-5	few	CASSMTSGSFYEQFF	TGTGCCAGCAGTATGACTAGCGGGAGTTTTTACGAGCAGTTCTTC
TRBD2	TRBJ2-7	TRBV5-4	-	CASSPGGTSGRGEQYF	TGTGCCAGCAGCCCGGGCGGGACTAGCGGGAGGGGGGAGCAGTACTTC
-	TRBJ2-5	TRBV5-1	-	CASSLAGWGKQETQYF	TGCGCCAGCAGCTTAGCGGGTTGGGGAAAACAAGAGACCCAGTACTTC
-	TRBJ2-2	TRBV18	few	CASSPPNGGNTGELFF	TGTGCCAGCTCACCACCTAACGGGGGTAACACCGGGGAGCTGTTTTTT
-	TRBJ1-1	TRBV20-1	-	CSGRNTEAFF	TGCAGTGGTCGGAACACTGAAGCTTTCTTT
TRBD1	TRBJ2-4	TRBV30	few	CAWSGEGAWDIQYF	TGTGCCTGGAGTGGAGAGGGGGCATGGGACATTCAGTACTTC
TRBD1	TRBJ1-1	TRBV2	-	CASSGARGHGTEAFF	TGTGCCAGCAGTGGCGCCAGGGGGCATGGCACTGAAGCTTTCTTT
-	TRBJ2-7	TRBV30	once	CAWSRVRTYEQYF	TGTGCCTGGAGCCGGGTCAGAACCTACGAGCAGTACTTC
TRBD1	TRBJ2-1	TRBV19	few	CASSIRDSGSAQFF	TGTGCCAGTAGTATTAGGGACAGCGGATCGGCGCAGTTCTTC
-	TRBJ1-1	TRBV5-1	-	CASSMASGLTEAFF	TGCGCCAGCAGCATGGCCTCGGGGTTAACTGAAGCTTTCTTT
TRBD1	TRBJ1-3	TRBV19	-	CASRRDSGRNTIYF	TGTGCCAGTAGAAGGGACAGTGGGCGAAACACCATATATTTT
-	TRBJ1-3	TRBV5-1	-	CASSLGSGGNTIYF	TGCGCCAGCAGCTTGGGGTCTGGCGGAAACACCATATATTTT
TRBD1	TRBJ1-5	TRBV5-1	-	CASSYGQGSNQPQHF	TGCGCCAGCAGCTACGGACAGGGAAGCAATCAGCCCCAGCATTTT
TRBD2	TRBJ2-2	TRBV7-6	-	CASSPLAENTGELFF	TGTGCCAGCAGCCCCCTAGCGGAGAACACCGGGGAGCTGTTTTTT
-	TRBJ1-6	TRBV5-1	-	CASSFLQGAGSPLHF	TGCGCCAGCAGCTTCCTACAGGGAGCAGGGTCACCCCTCCACTTT
-	TRBJ2-2	TRBV7-3	-	CASSGGAGELFF	TGTGCCAGCTCCGGGGGTGCCGGGGAGCTGTTTTTT
TRBD2	TRBJ2-5	TRBV5-1	-	CASSLGLAGGQETQYF	TGCGCCAGCAGCTTGGGACTAGCGGGAGGTCAAGAGACCCAGTACTTC
TRBD1	TRBJ2-6	TRBV19	-	CASRGTGAGANVLTF	TGTGCCTCACGCGGGACAGGGGCTGGGGCCAACGTCCTGACTTTC
-	TRBJ2-4	TRBV28	-	CASSFYQGTKNIQYF	TGTGCCAGCAGTTTTTATCAGGGAACCAAAAACATTCAGTACTTC
-	TRBJ2-7	TRBV18	once	CASSQDIAYEQYF	TGTGCCAGCTCACAAGACATAGCCTACGAGCAGTACTTC
-	TRBJ1-6	TRBV2	-	CASRVRDSPLHF	TGTGCCAGCAGGGTCAGGGATTCACCCCTCCACTTT
-	TRBJ1-1	TRBV6-5	few	CASRSLTPNTEAFF	TGTGCCAGCAGATCCTTAACTCCGAACACTGAAGCTTTCTTT
TRBD1	TRBJ2-2	TRBV28	few	CASSPGGSRYGELFF	TGTGCCAGCAGTCCAGGGGGCTCGAGGTACGGGGAGCTGTTTTTT
-	TRBJ2-7	TRBV11-2	-	CASSLGSRAEQYF	TGTGCCAGCAGCTTAGGATCCAGGGCCGAGCAGTACTTC
TRBD2	TRBJ2-5	TRBV6-1	-	CASSEWDGASGGSEETQYF	TGTGCCAGCAGTGAATGGGATGGGGCTAGCGGGGGCTCTGAAGAGACCCAGTACTTC
TRBD1	TRBJ2-1	TRBV2	-	CASKQGQGNEQFF	TGTGCCAGCAAACAGGGACAGGGGAATGAGCAGTTCTTC
-	TRBJ2-7	TRBV29-1	once	CSVANFGYEQYF	TGCAGCGTTGCGAACTTCGGCTACGAGCAGTACTTC
-	TRBJ1-1	TRBV28	-	CASSLDGVTEAFF	TGTGCCAGCAGTTTAGACGGAGTCACTGAAGCTTTCTTT
-	TRBJ2-5	TRBV15	once	CATSRRWETQYF	TGTGCCACCAGCAGGCGGTGGGAGACCCAGTACTTC
-	TRBJ2-2	TRBV19	-	CASSSWEGVSGELFF	TGTGCCAGTAGTTCTTGGGAGGGGGTTTCAGGGGAGCTGTTTTTT
TRBD2	TRBJ2-1	TRBV7-2	once	CASSPPGGGLYNEQFF	TGTGCCAGCAGCCCCCCGGGGGGGGGCCTCTACAATGAGCAGTTCTTC
TRBD1	TRBJ1-2	TRBV10-3	-	CAISEYIGTGTEGTF	TGTGCCATCAGTGAGTACATTGGGACAGGGACAGAAGGCACCTTC
TRBD2	TRBJ2-2	TRBV9	once	CASSSGLAANTGELFF	TGTGCCAGCAGCTCGGGACTAGCGGCGAACACCGGGGAGCTGTTTTTT
-	TRBJ2-7	TRBV28	-	CASSSDGGAYEQYF	TGTGCCAGCAGTTCGGACGGGGGTGCCTACGAGCAGTACTTC
-	TRBJ1-1	TRBV5-1	-	CASSPAVRTEAFF	TGCGCCAGCAGCCCCGCGGTCCGGACTGAAGCTTTCTTT
-	TRBJ2-1	TRBV7-6	-	CASSDPDSYNEQFF	TGTGCCAGCAGCGATCCGGACAGCTACAATGAGCAGTTCTTC
-	TRBJ1-1	TRBV11-2	-	CASSPLQDMAFF	TGTGCCAGCAGTCCATTACAGGATATGGCTTTCTTT
-	TRBJ2-1	TRBV29-1	-	CSVEGAWRAYEQFF	TGCAGCGTTGAAGGGGCGTGGAGGGCCTATGAGCAGTTCTTC
TRBD1	TRBJ1-2	TRBV15	few	CATSRDTWDRGGYTF	TGTGCCACCAGCAGAGATACTTGGGACAGGGGTGGCTACACCTTC
-	TRBJ1-1	TRBV28	-	CASAFTLGGTNTEAFF	TGTGCCAGCGCGTTTACATTGGGGGGAACGAACACTGAAGCTTTCTTT
-	TRBJ2-2	TRBV28	-	CASSIGTIPGELFF	TGTGCCAGCAGTATCGGTACCATCCCCGGGGAGCTGTTTTTT
-	TRBJ2-3	TRBV5-1	many	CASSSGLSTDTQYF	TGCGCCAGCAGCTCAGGACTGAGCACAGATACGCAGTATTTT